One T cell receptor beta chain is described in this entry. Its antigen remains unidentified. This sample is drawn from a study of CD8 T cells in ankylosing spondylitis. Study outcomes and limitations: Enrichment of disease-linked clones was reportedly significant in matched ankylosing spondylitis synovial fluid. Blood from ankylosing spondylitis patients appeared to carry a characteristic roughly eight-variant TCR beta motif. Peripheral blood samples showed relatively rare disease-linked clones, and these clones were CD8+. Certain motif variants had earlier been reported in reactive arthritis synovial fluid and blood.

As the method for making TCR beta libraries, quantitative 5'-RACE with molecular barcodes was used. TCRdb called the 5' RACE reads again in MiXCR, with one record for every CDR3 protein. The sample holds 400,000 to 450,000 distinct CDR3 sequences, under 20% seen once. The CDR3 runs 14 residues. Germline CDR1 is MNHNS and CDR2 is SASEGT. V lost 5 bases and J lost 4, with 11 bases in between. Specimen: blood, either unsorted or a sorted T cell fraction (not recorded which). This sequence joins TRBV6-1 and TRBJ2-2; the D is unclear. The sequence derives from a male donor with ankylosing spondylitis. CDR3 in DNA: TGTGCCAGCAGTCGGCCGGAGCCCACCGGGGAGCTGTTTTTT. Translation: CASSRPEPTGELFF.